This TCR beta chain comes out of a study of blood T cell repertoires in COVID-19. Study at large: Samples taken during acute and convalescent COVID-19 were collected in the United States, Italy and Spain. T cells, B-cell-depleted T cells, or PBMCs supplied cDNA or gDNA.

In the original workflow: Reference gene primers were amplified, and this amplification served to estimate nucleated cell counts. Repertoires were generated with immunoSEQ multiplex PCR, while TCRdb's copy carries only in-frame clones and drops some. For V, J and clone size, that table is used; D and trimming come from the DNA. Of fewer than 250,000 clones listed, less than 90% are singletons. V lost 0 bases to trimming and J lost 4 bases; unmatched junction nucleotides: 7. This CDR3 has 17 residues. CDR1 is SGHRS and CDR2 is YFSETQ in the germline V gene. The sample taken for sequencing was peripheral blood. The receptor comes from a man between 70 and 80 years old with acute or convalescent COVID-19. The genes are TRBV5-1 and TRBJ2-1; 10 nucleotides line up with TRBD2. The CDR3: CASSLGLGAGGYNEQFF. The CDR3, as DNA: TGCGCCAGCAGCTTGGGGCTCGGAGCGGGAGGGTACAATGAGCAGTTCTTC. Complete variable domain (other parts from reference TRBV5-1 and TRBJ2-1): KAGVTQTPRYLIKTRGQQVTLSCSPISGHRSVSWYQQTPGQGLQFLFEYFSETQRNKGNFPGRFSGRQFSNSRSEMNVSTLELGDSALYLCASSLGLGAGGYNEQFFGPGTRLTVL.